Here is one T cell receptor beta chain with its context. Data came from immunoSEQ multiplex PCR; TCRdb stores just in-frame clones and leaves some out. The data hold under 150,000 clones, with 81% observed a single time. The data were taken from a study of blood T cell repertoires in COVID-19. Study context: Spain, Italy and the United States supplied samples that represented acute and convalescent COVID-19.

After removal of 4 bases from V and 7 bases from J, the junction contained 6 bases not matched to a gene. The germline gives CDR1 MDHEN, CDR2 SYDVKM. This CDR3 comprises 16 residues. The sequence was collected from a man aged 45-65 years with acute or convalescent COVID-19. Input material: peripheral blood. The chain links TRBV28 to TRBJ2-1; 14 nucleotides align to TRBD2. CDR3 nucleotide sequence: TGTGCCAGCAGTTCCTGGACTAGCGGGGGGTTGAATGAGCAGTTCTTC. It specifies CASSSWTSGGLNEQFF.